This T cell receptor (beta chain) was sequenced during a study of T-cell memory formation after mild COVID-19. Study outcomes and limitations: Clones that got smaller from day 15 to 85 had even CD4/CD8, while clones growing later tipped toward CD4+.

Each CDR3 protein is one row after TCRdb ran MiXCR on the 5' RACE reads. The sample holds around 30,000 distinct CDR3 sequences; 12% are singletons and the top ten take roughly 15%. CDR1 KGHDR and CDR2 SFDVKD come from the germline V gene. V trimming: 5 bases; J trimming: 6 bases; junction bases outside the gene matches: 4. CDR3 length equals 15 residues. This clonotype has a count of ten or more. The antigen is unknown. The clonotype was recovered from an adult woman who had mild COVID-19 (a few samples of this study predate the infection). Cell type and time point are not known. The chain couples TRBV24-1 to TRBJ2-4; 12 bases fit TRBD1. The sequencing input was PBMCs or a T cell subset sorted from them (not recorded which). This CDR3 reads CATSAGTGGANIQYF. The DNA for the CDR3 is TGTGCCACCAGTGCCGGGACAGGGGGCGCAAACATTCAGTACTTC.